The entry below gives a single TCR beta chain sequence along with its context. Its antigen is undetermined. The data originate from a study of cytomegalovirus exposure and HLA in healthy donors. Overall study findings and caveats: The majority of TCR sequences were rare, yet some public TCRs appeared in many donors.

Germline loops: CDR1 MNHEY, CDR2 SMNVEV (reference sequence). CDR3 length: 14 amino acids. The V end was cut by 3 bases, the J end by 6 bases, with 12 bases between. Researchers ran the PCR with 60 Vbeta and 13 Jbeta primers. The protocol was immunoSEQ multiplex PCR, while the TCRdb copy is restricted to in-frame clones and leaves out a portion. Among roughly 150,000 clones listed, approximately 85% were seen once. This sequence was found in a girl aged 2 to 10 in good health and CMV-seropositive. Sequencing was carried out using PBMCs. The chain joins TRBV27 to TRBJ2-1; a weak D match, TRBD1 (5 bases). The CDR3 sequence is CASSLAGMSNEQFF. Written as DNA, the CDR3 is TGTGCCAGCAGTTTGGCAGGGATGTCCAATGAGCAGTTCTTC.